This T cell receptor (beta chain) was recorded in a study of blood T cell repertoires in COVID-19. Study overall: PBMCs, B-cell-depleted T cells, or T cells were the source of the cDNA or gDNA that made up the material.

Authors' analysis steps: It was from reference gene primer amplification that nucleated cell counts were estimated. Profiling relied on immunoSEQ multiplex PCR, and the TCRdb table lists in-frame clones only, not all of them. V, J and clone size are those of that table, while D and trimming were read from the DNA. Of 270,000 or so clones listed, approximately 90% are singletons. V was clipped by 5 bases and J by 10 bases; unmatched bases: 11. Looked up from germline, CDR1 is LGHNA and CDR2 is YSLEER. The CDR3 sequence is 16 residues long. Grouping used clinical history reported by participants in a survey and questionnaire.

The source material was PBMCs or T cells enriched from blood (not recorded which). V usage is TRBV4-3 and J usage is TRBJ1-6; the match to TRBD1 covers 10 bases. The sequence was collected from a man in his forties who had been exposed to COVID-19. The CDR3 reads CASSDGTGELVSPLHF. CDR3 coding DNA: TGCGCCAGCAGCGACGGGACAGGGGAACTCGTATCACCCCTCCACTTT.